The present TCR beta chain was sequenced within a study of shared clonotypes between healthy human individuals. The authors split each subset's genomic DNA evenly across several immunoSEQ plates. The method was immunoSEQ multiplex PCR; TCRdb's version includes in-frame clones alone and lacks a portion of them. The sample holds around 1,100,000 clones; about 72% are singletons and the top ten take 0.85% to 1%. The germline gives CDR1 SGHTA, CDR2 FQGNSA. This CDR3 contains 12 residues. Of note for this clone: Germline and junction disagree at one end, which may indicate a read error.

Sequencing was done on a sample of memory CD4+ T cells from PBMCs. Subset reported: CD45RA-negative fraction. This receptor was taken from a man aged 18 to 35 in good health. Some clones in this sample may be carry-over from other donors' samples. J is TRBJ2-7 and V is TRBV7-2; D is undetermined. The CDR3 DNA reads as TGTGCCAGCACCCGGCCGGGCAGTCCTCATCACTTC. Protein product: CASTRPGSPHHF.